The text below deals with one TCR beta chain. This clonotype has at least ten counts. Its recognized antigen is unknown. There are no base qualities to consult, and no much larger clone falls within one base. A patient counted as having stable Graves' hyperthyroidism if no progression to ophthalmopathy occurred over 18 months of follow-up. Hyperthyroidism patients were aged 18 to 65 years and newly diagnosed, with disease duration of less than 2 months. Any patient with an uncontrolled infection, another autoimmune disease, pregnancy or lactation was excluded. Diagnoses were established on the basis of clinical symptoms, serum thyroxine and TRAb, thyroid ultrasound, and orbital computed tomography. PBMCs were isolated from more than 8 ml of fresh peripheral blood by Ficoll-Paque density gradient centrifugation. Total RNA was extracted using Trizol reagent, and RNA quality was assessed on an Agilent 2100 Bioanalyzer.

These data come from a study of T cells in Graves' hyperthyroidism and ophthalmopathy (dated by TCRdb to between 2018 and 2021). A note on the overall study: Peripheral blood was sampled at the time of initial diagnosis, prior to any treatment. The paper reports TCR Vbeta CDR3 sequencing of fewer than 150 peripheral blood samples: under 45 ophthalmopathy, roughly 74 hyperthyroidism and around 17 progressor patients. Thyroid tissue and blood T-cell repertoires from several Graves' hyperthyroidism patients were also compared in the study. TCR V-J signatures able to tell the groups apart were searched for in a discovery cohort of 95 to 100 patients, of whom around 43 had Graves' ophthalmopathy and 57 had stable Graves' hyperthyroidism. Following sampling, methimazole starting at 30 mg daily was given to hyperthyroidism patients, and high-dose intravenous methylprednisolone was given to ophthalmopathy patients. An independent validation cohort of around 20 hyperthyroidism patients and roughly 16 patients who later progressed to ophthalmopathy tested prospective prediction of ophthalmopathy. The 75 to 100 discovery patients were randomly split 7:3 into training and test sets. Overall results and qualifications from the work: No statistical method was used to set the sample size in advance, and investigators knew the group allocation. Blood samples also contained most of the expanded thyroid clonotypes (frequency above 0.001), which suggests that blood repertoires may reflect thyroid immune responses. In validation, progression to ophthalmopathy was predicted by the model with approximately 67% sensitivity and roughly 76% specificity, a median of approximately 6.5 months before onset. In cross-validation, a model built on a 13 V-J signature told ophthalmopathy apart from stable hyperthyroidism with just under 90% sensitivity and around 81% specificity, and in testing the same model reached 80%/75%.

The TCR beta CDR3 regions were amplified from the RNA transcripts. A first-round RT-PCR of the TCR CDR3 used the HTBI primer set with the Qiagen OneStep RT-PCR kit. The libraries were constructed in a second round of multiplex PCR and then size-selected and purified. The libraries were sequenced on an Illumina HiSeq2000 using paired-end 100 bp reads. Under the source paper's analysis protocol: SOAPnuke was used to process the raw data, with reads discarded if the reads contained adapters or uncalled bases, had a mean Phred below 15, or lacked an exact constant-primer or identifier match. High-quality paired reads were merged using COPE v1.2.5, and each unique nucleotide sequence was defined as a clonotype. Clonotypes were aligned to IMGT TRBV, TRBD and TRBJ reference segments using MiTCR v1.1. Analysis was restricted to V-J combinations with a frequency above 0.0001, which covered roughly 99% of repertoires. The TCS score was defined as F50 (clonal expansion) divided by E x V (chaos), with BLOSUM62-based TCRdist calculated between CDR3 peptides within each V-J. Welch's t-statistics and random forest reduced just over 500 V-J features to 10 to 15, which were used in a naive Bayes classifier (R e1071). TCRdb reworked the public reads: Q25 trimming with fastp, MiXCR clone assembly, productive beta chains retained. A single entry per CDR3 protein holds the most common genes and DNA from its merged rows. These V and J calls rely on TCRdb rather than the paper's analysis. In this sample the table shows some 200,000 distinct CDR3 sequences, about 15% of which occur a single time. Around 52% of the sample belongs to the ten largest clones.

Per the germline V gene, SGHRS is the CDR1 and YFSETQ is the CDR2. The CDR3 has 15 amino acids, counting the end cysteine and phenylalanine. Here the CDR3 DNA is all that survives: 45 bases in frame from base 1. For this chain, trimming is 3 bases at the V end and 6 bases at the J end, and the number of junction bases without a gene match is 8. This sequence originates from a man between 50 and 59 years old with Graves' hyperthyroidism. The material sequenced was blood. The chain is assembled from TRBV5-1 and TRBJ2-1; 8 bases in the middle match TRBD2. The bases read TGCGCCAGCAGCTCCCACTCTAGCGGGCTCAATGAGCAGTTCTTC. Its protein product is CASSSHSSGLNEQFF.